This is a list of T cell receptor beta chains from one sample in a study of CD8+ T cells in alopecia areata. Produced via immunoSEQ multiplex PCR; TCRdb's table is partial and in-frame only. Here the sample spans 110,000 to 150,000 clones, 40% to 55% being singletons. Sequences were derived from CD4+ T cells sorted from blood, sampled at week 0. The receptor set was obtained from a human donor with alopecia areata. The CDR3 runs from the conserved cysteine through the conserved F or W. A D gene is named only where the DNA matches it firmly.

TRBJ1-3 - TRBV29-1 CSVRLSGNTIYF
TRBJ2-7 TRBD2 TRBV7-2 CASSLGLGGRFEQYF
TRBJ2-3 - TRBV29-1 CSSDKATSTDTQYF
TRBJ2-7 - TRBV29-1 CSVEGQGPREQYF
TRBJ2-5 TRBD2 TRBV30 CAWSPGTSGPRAQYF
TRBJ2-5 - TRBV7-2 CASSFRLVGETQYF
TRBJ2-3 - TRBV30 CAWSVLARDTQYF
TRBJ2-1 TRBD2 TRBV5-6 CASSSTGLVGGSYNEQFF
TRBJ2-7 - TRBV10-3 CAISEFFNEQYF
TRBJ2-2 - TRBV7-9 CASSLRQDTGELFF
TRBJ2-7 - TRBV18 CASSPRSSYEQYF
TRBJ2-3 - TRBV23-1 CASRPHGDTQYF
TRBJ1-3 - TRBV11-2 CASSLDRPGSDGNTIYF
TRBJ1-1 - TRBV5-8 CASSLRGNTEAFF
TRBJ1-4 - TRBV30 CAWSGGSVGEKLFF
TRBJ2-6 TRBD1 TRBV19 CASRLDRAGANVLTF
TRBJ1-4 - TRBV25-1 CASSRAASELFF
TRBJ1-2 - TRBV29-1 CSVSGAERYGYTF
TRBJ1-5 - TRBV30 CAWSDLGNQPQHF
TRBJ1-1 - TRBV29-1 CSVMWDTEAFF
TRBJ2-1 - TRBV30 CAWDPGFIRDEQFF
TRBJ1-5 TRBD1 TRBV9 CASSVGGQGVQPQHF
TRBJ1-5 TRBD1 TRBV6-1 CASSDAGGTPQHF
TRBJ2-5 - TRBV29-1 CSVERTTSPQETQYF
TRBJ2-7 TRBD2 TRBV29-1 CSVLLAGGLAYEQYF
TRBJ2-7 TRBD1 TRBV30 CAWALGQGNYEQYF
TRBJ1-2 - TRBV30 CAWSRPRGYGYTF
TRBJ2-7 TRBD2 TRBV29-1 CSVLVGLAVSEQYF
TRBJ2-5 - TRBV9 CASSVGHQSAQYF
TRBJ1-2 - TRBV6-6 CASSYDYGYTF
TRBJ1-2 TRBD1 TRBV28 CASSTGGPRGYTF
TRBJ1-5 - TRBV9 CASSVVWHHNQPQHF
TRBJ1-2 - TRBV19 CASSLQGNYGYTF
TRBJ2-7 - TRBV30 CAWRDRTVTYEQYF
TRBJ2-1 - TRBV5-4 CASSPPGNEQFF
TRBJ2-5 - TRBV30 CAWSAMETQYF
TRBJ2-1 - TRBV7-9 CASALVGNEQFF